These 26 T cell receptor beta chains originate from one sample sequenced in a study of graft-versus-host responses after intestinal transplantation. TCRdb's table, derived via immunoSEQ multiplex PCR, lists solely in-frame clones and lacks some. The sample carries approximately 85,000 clones, under 95% recorded once. The antigens these receptors bind are not known. The input for sequencing was unstimulated CD8+ T cells sorted from spleen or lymph node cells, taken before transplant. These receptors all stem from a human donor who was the organ donor for an intestinal transplant.

The rearrangement links TRBV5-1 to TRBJ1-3; D ambiguous. The germline gives CDR1 SGHRS, CDR2 YFSETQ. The ends were cut back, 0 bases at V and 11 bases at J, with 15 bases in the middle. The CDR3 consists of 14 residues. DNA for the CDR3: TGCGCCAGCAGCTTGGAACGGCCGGGAAGCGCCATATATTTT. Translating gives CASSLERPGSAIYF. The whole variable domain, remainder taken from reference TRBV5-1 and TRBJ1-3, is KAGVTQTPRYLIKTRGQQVTLSCSPISGHRSVSWYQQTPGQGLQFLFEYFSETQRNKGNFPGRFSGRQFSNSRSEMNVSTLELGDSALYLCASSLERPGSAIYFGEGSWLTVV.

The chain links TRBV10-1 to TRBJ2-2; unclear D gene. Germline V gene sequence: CDR1 WNHNN, CDR2 SYGVQD (reference sequence). This CDR3 has 13 amino acids. Deletions cut 0 bases from V and 3 bases from J, with 2 bases between. CDR3 sequence: CASSESHTGELFF. For the CDR3, the DNA is TGCGCCAGCAGTGAGTCCCACACCGGGGAGCTGTTTTTT.

This sequence joins TRBV5-6 and TRBJ1-1; D possibly corresponds to TRBD1 (5 bases). The CDR3 spans 13 residues. Trimming took off 4 bases at V and 4 bases at J, with 11 bases between the two ends. The germline V gene has CDR1 SGHDT and CDR2 YYEEEE. The CDR3 bases are TGTGCCAGCAGCCAGGGAGGGGCCACTGAAGCTTTCTTT. It encodes CASSQGGATEAFF.

V is TRBV28 and J is TRBJ1-1; no reliable D call. Trimming removed 4 bases at V and 0 bases at J, with 12 bases between. The CDR3 loop spans 15 amino acids. CDR1 and CDR2 (germline): MDHEN, SYDVKM. The CDR3 loop is CASSSGRLMNTEAFF. The CDR3 DNA sequence: TGTGCCAGCAGTTCCGGACGGCTTATGAACACTGAAGCTTTCTTT.

The gene calls are TRBV9 and TRBJ2-6; 9 bases fit TRBD1. Germline CDR1 and CDR2: SGDLS and YYNGEE. Trimming at V came to 0 bases and at J to 2 bases, leaving 3 bases not matched to a gene. This CDR3 spans 17 amino acids. The CDR3: CASSVAWDRAGANVLTF. CDR3 coding DNA: TGTGCCAGCAGCGTAGCGTGGGACAGGGCTGGGGCCAACGTCCTGACTTTC.

The rearrangement joins TRBV6-1 to TRBJ1-1; D is unresolved. CDR1 and CDR2 (germline): MNHNS, SASEGT. This CDR3 has 16 amino acids. Trimming stripped 1 base from V and 0 bases from J, with 12 bases between. The CDR3 DNA follows: TGTGCCAGCAGTGAAGAGCCGTATTCTATGAACACTGAAGCTTTCTTT. As protein: CASSEEPYSMNTEAFF.

Regarding this clone: Germline is not matched at one junction end, which may reflect a read error. V gene TRBV5-5 combines with J gene TRBJ2-5; D call uncertain. CDR3 size: 15 residues. Germline V gene sequence: CDR1 SGHKS, CDR2 YYEKEE (reference sequence). The CDR3 here is CASSYKDWVQGTQYF. In nucleotides, the CDR3 is TGTGCCAGCAGCTATAAAGACTGGGTCCAAGGGACCCAGTACTTC.

The sample holds one count of this clone. The CDR3 DNA reads as TGCGCCAGCAGCCAGAATTCCGCGAACACCGGGGAGCTGTTTTTT. Translating it yields CASSQNSANTGELFF. The chain has TRBV4-1 and TRBJ2-2, with unresolved D. V was pared by 3 bases and J by 0 bases, with 8 bases between. Germline CDR1 MGHRA, CDR2 YSYEKL. This CDR3 spans 15 amino acids.

The chain is built from TRBV10-3 and TRBJ2-7; D tentatively fits TRBD1 or TRBD2 (5 bases each). Germline lookup yields CDR1 ENHRY and CDR2 SYGVKD. With 2 bases removed from V and 3 bases from J, the gap between germline ends came to 17 bases. This CDR3 spans 16 amino acids. The CDR3 loop reads CAISESGSQGYYEQYF. DNA of the CDR3: TGTGCCATCAGTGAGAGTGGGAGTCAGGGTTACTACGAGCAGTACTTC.

The V gene is TRBV6-5, the J gene TRBJ2-3, with D maybe TRBD2 (6 bases). Looked up from germline, CDR1 is MNHEY and CDR2 is SVGAGI. The CDR3 has 15 amino acids. The germline V and J ends were trimmed by 0 bases and 9 bases, with 16 bases remaining between them. The CDR3 DNA reads TGTGCCAGCAGTTACTCCGGGACTCTCGTGGGAACGCAGTATTTT. Its protein product is CASSYSGTLVGTQYF.

V gene TRBV27 combines with J gene TRBJ1-5; D is ambiguous. The CDR3 sequence is 11 residues long. Germline CDR1 and CDR2: MNHEY and SMNVEV (reference sequence). V lost 4 bases to trimming and J lost 5 bases, with 3 bases between them. This chain's CDR3 is CASSSDQPQHF. The CDR3, as DNA: TGTGCCAGCAGTTCTGATCAGCCCCAGCATTTT.

The V gene is TRBV29-1, the J gene TRBJ1-2, with 7 bases fitting TRBD1. Germline trimming cut 4 bases from V and 5 bases from J; bases unmatched to any gene: 19. Per germline, CDR1 SQVTM and CDR2 ANQGSEA. This CDR3 has 17 residues. CDR3 in amino acids: CSVGVGGVQRTPYGYTF. CDR3 nucleotide sequence: TGCAGCGTTGGGGTAGGGGGCGTACAACGGACCCCTTATGGCTACACCTTC.

The chain has TRBV2 and TRBJ2-3, with 8 bases aligning to TRBD1. The junction had 6 bases not matched to a gene; V was cut back by 4 bases and J by 0 bases. Germline CDR1 and CDR2: SNHLY and FYNNEI. The CDR3 is 16 amino acids. This CDR3 is CASSGDRTASTDTQYF. The CDR3 DNA follows: TGTGCCAGCAGTGGGGACAGGACCGCTAGCACAGATACGCAGTATTTT.

This clone was counted a single time. This rearrangement joins TRBV19 to TRBJ2-3; TRBD1 might be the D (7 bases). V lost 1 base and J lost 2, with 16 bases in between. The CDR3 spans 17 residues. Germline CDR1 LNHDA, CDR2 SQIVND (reference sequence). For the CDR3, the DNA is TGTGCCAGTAGTATAGTAGGCAGGGGGGATATCACAGATACGCAGTATTTT. It is translated as CASSIVGRGDITDTQYF. Supplemented by reference TRBV19 and TRBJ2-3, the full variable domain reads DGGITQSPKYLFRKEGQNVTLSCEQNLNHDAMYWYRQDPGQGLRLIYYSQIVNDFQKGDIAEGYSVSREKKESFPLTVTSAQKNPTAFYLCASSIVGRGDITDTQYFGPGTRLTVL.

The chain has TRBV30 and TRBJ2-1, with D uncertain. This CDR3 contains 16 residues. V was pared by 0 bases and J by 3 bases, with 15 bases between. From germline, CDR1 is GTSNPN and CDR2 SVGIG (reference sequence). DNA of the CDR3: TGTGCCTGGAGTGTATGGCGCCTAGAAGTCTACAATGAGCAGTTCTTC. This translates into CAWSVWRLEVYNEQFF.

This rearrangement joins TRBV5-1 to TRBJ1-4; the match to TRBD1 covers 8 bases. Trimming at V came to 2 bases and at J to 9 bases, leaving 12 bases not matched to a gene. The CDR3 runs 16 residues. Germline assignment: CDR1 SGHRS and CDR2 YFSETQ. CDR3 sequence (DNA): TGCGCCAGCAGCTTACTTCTCGGACAGGGAGGGCAAAAACTGTTTTTT. This gives the protein CASSLLLGQGGQKLFF.

The V and J genes are TRBV2 and TRBJ2-3; either TRBD1 or TRBD2 may supply D (5 bases each). The CDR3 has 12 amino acids. Per germline, CDR1 SNHLY and CDR2 FYNNEI. V lost 5 bases to trimming and J lost 6 bases, with 9 bases between them. The chain's CDR3 is CASSNWGDTQYF. The CDR3 DNA reads as TGTGCCAGCAGTAACTGGGGGGATACGCAGTATTTT.

This rearrangement joins TRBV2 to TRBJ1-6, with TRBD1 identical over 7 bases. Germline lookup yields CDR1 SNHLY and CDR2 FYNNEI. CDR3 length equals 16 residues. V was clipped by 8 bases and J by 0 bases; unmatched bases: 7. CDR3 nucleotide sequence: TGTGCCAGCGTAGGGACAGCTAGCTCCTATAATTCACCCCTCCACTTT. Amino acid sequence: CASVGTASSYNSPLHF.

The V gene is TRBV28, the J gene TRBJ2-7; the D gene is possibly TRBD2 (5 bases). Per germline, CDR1 MDHEN and CDR2 SYDVKM. The CDR3 sequence is 14 residues long. V lost 3 bases and J lost 5, with 14 bases in between. The CDR3 is CASSFWRTANEQYF. As DNA, the CDR3 is TGTGCCAGCAGTTTCTGGCGGACTGCAAACGAGCAGTACTTC.

The CDR3 nucleotides are TGCGCCAGCAGCCAAGAGCCGCCGGGAGGGCTCACCGGGGAGCTGTTTTTT. This gives the protein CASSQEPPGGLTGELFF. The chain carries TRBV4-1 and TRBJ2-2; TRBD2 matches at 8 bases. The CDR3 is made up of 17 amino acids. V shed 0 bases, J shed 4 bases, and the junction held 7 bases outside the gene matches. CDR1 is MGHRA, CDR2 YSYEKL, per germline.

The chain combines TRBV30 with TRBJ2-7; D is tentatively TRBD1 or TRBD2 (5 bases each). The CDR3 runs to 14 residues. Germline assignment: CDR1 GTSNPN and CDR2 SVGIG (reference sequence). Deletions cut 1 base from V and 7 bases from J, with 17 bases between. The CDR3 bases are TGTGCCTGGAGTGCCACGGGACCGAGTGAGGAGCAGTACTTC. Its translation: CAWSATGPSEEQYF.

The CDR3 here is CASSEGPSAHEQFF. The DNA for the CDR3 is TGTGCCAGCAGTGAAGGTCCTAGCGCCCATGAGCAGTTCTTC. V and J are TRBV2 and TRBJ2-1; D is perhaps TRBD2 (6 bases). The germline V gene has CDR1 SNHLY and CDR2 FYNNEI. Trimming took off 1 base at V and 8 bases at J, with 12 bases between the two ends. This CDR3 spans 14 amino acids.

This clone was seen a single time. J is TRBJ2-7 and V is TRBV5-6; the D is unclear. The CDR3 length is 14 residues. V gave up 0 bases and J gave up 2 bases, with 9 bases separating them. CDR1 and CDR2 (germline): SGHDT, YYEEEE. DNA for the CDR3: TGTGCCAGCAGCTTGGGTGGCAGGACCTACGAGCAGTACTTC. Translation: CASSLGGRTYEQYF.

The rearrangement joins TRBV27 to TRBJ2-5; TRBD2 aligns across 11 bases. CDR3 length: 13 amino acids. CDR1 and CDR2 from the germline V gene are MNHEY and SMNVEV (reference sequence). J gave up 3 bases and V 6 bases, and 0 bases lay outside the gene matches. CDR3 loop: CASRLAGEETQYF. The CDR3 DNA sequence: TGTGCCAGCAGACTAGCGGGGGAAGAGACCCAGTACTTC.

The chain couples TRBV25-1 to TRBJ1-3; a weak D match, TRBD1 (6 bases). The CDR3 has 16 amino acids. Trimming removed 5 bases from V and 2 bases from J, with 16 bases in between. CDR1 and CDR2 from the germline V gene are MGHDK and SYGVNS. The chain's CDR3 is CASSPRGGSPGNTIYF. CDR3 bases: TGTGCCAGCAGTCCAAGGGGGGGGTCACCTGGAAACACCATATATTTT.

V and J are TRBV5-1 and TRBJ2-7; D is uncertain. Trimming stripped 6 bases from V and 0 bases from J, with 13 bases between. This CDR3 has 14 residues. Germline CDR1 reads SGHRS; CDR2 reads YFSETQ. The CDR3 reads CASTRGEFSYEQYF. Here the CDR3 DNA reads TGCGCCAGCACCCGTGGAGAATTCTCCTACGAGCAGTACTTC. The complete variable domain, with remaining parts taken from reference TRBV5-1 and TRBJ2-7, reads KAGVTQTPRYLIKTRGQQVTLSCSPISGHRSVSWYQQTPGQGLQFLFEYFSETQRNKGNFPGRFSGRQFSNSRSEMNVSTLELGDSALYLCASTRGEFSYEQYFGPGTRLTVT.